What follows are 14 T cell receptor beta chains derived from one specimen sequenced in a study of human T cells and chemical hapten exposure. Time point described: pre-sensitization, week 0. Noted treatment: therapeutic diphenylcyclopropenone sensitization with weekly scalp DPC. TCRdb reprocessed the RACE reads via MiXCR and lists one record per CDR3 protein. This sample has fewer than 140,000 distinct CDR3 sequences, with around 12% found just once. The sample consisted of whole blood, taken in connection with sensitization to the hapten diphenylcyclopropenone (DPC). The receptors originated from a woman aged 45-65 years with alopecia areata. Some clones in this sample may be carry-over from other donors' samples.

Only a few counts were recorded for this clonotype. The gene calls are TRBV21-1 and TRBJ1-6; TRBD1, the table's D call, was not compared with the DNA. TRBV21-1 corresponds to a pseudogene. The CDR3 loop spans 15 amino acids. The CDR3 spells CASSKEGRINSPLHF. The CDR3, as DNA: TGTGCCAGCAGCAAAGAGGGACGGATTAATTCACCCCTCCACTTT.

This clonotype was seen a handful of times. This sequence joins TRBV28 and TRBJ2-3, with D maybe TRBD1 (6 bases). Trimming took 8 bases from V and 7 from J, leaving 13 bases between them. The CDR3 is 12 amino acids. Germline CDR1 MDHEN, CDR2 SYDVKM. CDR3 nucleotides: TGTGCCAGCTTCGGACAGCCCCATACGCAGTATTTT. The encoded protein is CASFGQPHTQYF.

V gene TRBV27 combines with J gene TRBJ2-7; no clear D. Deletions cut 6 bases from V and 0 bases from J, with 12 bases between. The germline V gene encodes CDR1 MNHEY and CDR2 SMNVEV (reference sequence). This CDR3 is 14 amino acids long. The CDR3 nucleotides read TGTGCCAGCAGCACCCCTGGCTACTCCTACGAGCAGTACTTC. Translating it yields CASSTPGYSYEQYF.

This clonotype was counted a few times. This rearrangement joins TRBV28 to TRBJ2-7; 7 bases align to TRBD1. V dropped 5 bases and J dropped 1; count of bases not matched to a gene: 8. The germline V gene encodes CDR1 MDHEN and CDR2 SYDVKM. CDR3 length: 15 residues. CDR3 coding DNA: TGTGCCAGCAGTGGGGACAGAACATTATCCTACGAGCAGTACTTC. Its translation is CASSGDRTLSYEQYF.

This clonotype was counted a few times. The genes are TRBV20-1 and TRBJ2-1; the D call may be TRBD1 or TRBD2 (5 bases each). The length of the CDR3 is 15 residues. Germline V lookup: CDR1 DFQATT, CDR2 SNEGSKA (reference sequence). V dropped 0 bases and J dropped 3 bases, with 12 bases sitting between them. CDR3 in DNA: TGCAGTGCTAGAGACGGGCAGGGAGTCTACAATGAGCAGTTCTTC. Protein: CSARDGQGVYNEQFF.

This clonotype was observed a few times. V is TRBV18 and J is TRBJ1-1; TRBD1 matches 7 bases. The V gene end was trimmed by 0 bases and the J gene end by 5 bases; junction bases not matched to a gene: 0. The CDR3 runs 13 residues. Germline V gene sequence: CDR1 KGHSH, CDR2 LQKENI. DNA of the CDR3: TGTGCCAGCTCACCACCGGACAGGACTGAAGCTTTCTTT. Residues: CASSPPDRTEAFF.

This clonotype has more than one count but fewer than ten. This sequence joins TRBV5-6 and TRBJ1-5; D gene unclear. V was cut by 0 bases and J by 6 bases, with 7 bases left in between. There are 13 residues in the CDR3. Germline V CDR1 and CDR2: SGHDT, YYEEEE. The CDR3 loop is CASSLERGQPQHF. The CDR3 region has the DNA TGTGCCAGCAGCTTGGAACGGGGTCAGCCCCAGCATTTT.

The rearrangement joins TRBV13 to TRBJ2-1, with 9 bases aligning to TRBD1. CDR1 is PRHDT and CDR2 is FYEKMQ in the germline V gene (reference sequence). J was trimmed by 7 bases and V by 5 bases; bases with no gene match: 6. There are 14 residues in the CDR3. The CDR3, as DNA: TGTGCCAGCAGCACGGGGGACAGGGCGAATGAGCAGTTCTTC. Translated: CASSTGDRANEQFF.

This clonotype showed up many times. This chain connects TRBV29-1 to TRBJ2-5, with D unclear. V gave up 5 bases and J gave up 4 bases, with 11 bases separating them. Germline values: CDR1 SQVTM, CDR2 ANQGSEA. CDR3 length: 12 residues. The DNA for the CDR3 is TGCAGCGTTCGGAGTTGGGCAGAGACCCAGTACTTC. This encodes CSVRSWAETQYF.

Worth noting for this clonotype: Germline and junction disagree at one end, which may indicate a read error. The chain is built from TRBV27 and TRBJ1-5; 8 bases match TRBD1. This CDR3 comprises 18 residues. Looked up from germline, CDR1 is MNHEY and CDR2 is SMNVEV (reference sequence). In DNA, the CDR3 is TGTGCCTGCAGTCCGACAGGGGTGATTGAGTATAGCAATCAGCCCCAGCATTTT. Translating it yields CACSPTGVIEYSNQPQHF.

This sequence joins TRBV18 and TRBJ2-1; D gene ambiguous. This CDR3 contains 13 residues. The V end lost 2 bases, the J end lost 7 bases, and 9 bases lay between the germline ends. Per germline, CDR1 KGHSH and CDR2 LQKENI. The CDR3 sequence is CASSPMSLNEQFF. The CDR3 region has the DNA TGTGCCAGCTCACCAATGAGCTTAAATGAGCAGTTCTTC.

This clonotype was recorded at least ten times. The chain couples TRBV28 to TRBJ2-7, with TRBD2 matching 8 bases. V was clipped by 10 bases and J by 4 bases; unmatched bases: 15. Germline V gene lookup returns CDR1 MDHEN and CDR2 SYDVKM. The CDR3 consists of 15 residues. CDR3 in DNA: TGTGCCACCTCGTATCGCGGGGGGCGAAGTTACGAGCAGTACTTC. As protein: CATSYRGGRSYEQYF.

V and J are TRBV28 and TRBJ2-3; D might be TRBD2 (6 bases). This CDR3 spans 15 amino acids. V gave up 3 bases and J gave up 0 bases, with 10 bases separating them. Germline-derived CDR1 and CDR2 are MDHEN and SYDVKM. The DNA for the CDR3 is TGTGCCAGCAGTTTGGGCGGGGCTAGCACAGATACGCAGTATTTT. It encodes CASSLGGASTDTQYF.

V is TRBV5-1 and J is TRBJ2-5, with D perhaps TRBD1 or TRBD2 (5 bases each). From germline, CDR1 is SGHRS and CDR2 YFSETQ. The CDR3 runs to 14 residues. Trimming removed 2 bases at V and 5 bases at J, with 13 bases between. For the CDR3, the DNA is TGCGCCAGCAGCTTTGGGACGGCAAGGGAGACCCAGTACTTC. Translation gives CASSFGTARETQYF.